The 9 T cell receptor beta chains below come from one sample, sequenced in a study of control samples from healthy donors and cancer patients. The method was immunoSEQ multiplex PCR; TCRdb's version includes in-frame clones alone and lacks a portion of them. The table shows 55,000 to 80,000 clones, with approximately 89% occurring only once. The sequenced material came from PBMCs. The source of these receptors is a man in his sixties with colorectal cancer.

V usage is TRBV6-4 and J usage is TRBJ2-7; perhaps TRBD2 as D (6 bases). The germline V gene encodes CDR1 MRHNA and CDR2 SNTAGT. Trimming stripped 8 bases from V and 5 bases from J, with 16 bases between. This CDR3 contains 13 residues. The CDR3 DNA reads TGTGCCAGCTCCCGGGAGCCGGGGAACGAGCAGTACTTC. This gives the protein CASSREPGNEQYF.

For this clone: The junction shows a germline mismatch at one end, possibly a read error. This sequence joins TRBV28 and TRBJ2-7; D is unclear. Germline V gene data show CDR1 as MDHEN and CDR2 as SYDVKM. The CDR3 is made up of 12 amino acids. The CDR3 region is CASSFSVGLENF. The DNA of the CDR3 is TGTGCCAGCAGTTTTAGTGTAGGTCTTGAGAACTTC.

This chain uses TRBV20-1 with TRBJ1-2; TRBD1 agrees at 9 bases. The CDR3 extends over 14 amino acids. CDR1 and CDR2 (germline): DFQATT, SNEGSKA (reference sequence). V trimming: 3 bases; J trimming: 4 bases; junction bases outside the gene matches: 6. This CDR3 reads CSASGDRVSYGYTF. The CDR3 DNA is TGCAGTGCTAGTGGGGACAGGGTATCCTATGGCTACACCTTC.

This clone turned up a few times. The rearrangement links TRBV9 to TRBJ2-7, with TRBD1 matching 11 bases. The CDR3 runs to 13 residues. V shed 3 bases and J 6 bases; nucleotides not matched to a gene: 2. Germline values: CDR1 SGDLS, CDR2 YYNGEE. In DNA form, the CDR3 reads TGTGCCAGCAGCGCGGACAGGGGGCGCGAGCAGTACTTC. Translating it yields CASSADRGREQYF.

This rearrangement joins TRBV5-1 to TRBJ1-5, with TRBD1 as a possible D gene (5 bases). The V and J ends lost 1 base and 1 base respectively, with 9 bases between them. This CDR3 has 15 residues. Per germline, CDR1 SGHRS and CDR2 YFSETQ. The CDR3 here is CASSLWSGSNQPQHF. In DNA form, the CDR3 reads TGCGCCAGCAGCTTGTGGTCAGGGAGCAATCAGCCCCAGCATTTT.

The rearrangement uses TRBV11-2 and TRBJ2-7; D remains ambiguous. CDR1 is SGHAT, CDR2 FQNNGV, per germline. The CDR3 is 14 residues long. V was clipped by 5 bases and J by 0 bases, with 11 bases between them. The CDR3 sequence: CASSPHSSSYEQYF. CDR3 nucleotides: TGTGCCAGCAGCCCCCACTCGAGCTCCTACGAGCAGTACTTC.

The chain couples TRBV9 to TRBJ2-5, with a possible D match to TRBD1 (6 bases). Trimming removed 3 bases at V and 4 bases at J, with 10 bases between. This CDR3 has 13 residues. From germline, CDR1 is SGDLS and CDR2 YYNGEE. In nucleotides, the CDR3 is TGTGCCAGCAGCGATACAGGGACAGAGACCCAGTACTTC. Translating it yields CASSDTGTETQYF.

The V and J genes are TRBV27 and TRBJ2-7, with 7 nucleotides matching TRBD1. This CDR3 contains 14 residues. V trimming: 5 bases; J trimming: 2 bases; junction bases outside the gene matches: 6. CDR1 is MNHEY and CDR2 is SMNVEV in the germline V gene (reference sequence). CDR3 residues: CASSPTGWAYEQYF. The CDR3 DNA reads TGTGCCAGCAGTCCGACAGGGTGGGCCTACGAGCAGTACTTC.

This rearrangement joins TRBV5-1 to TRBJ1-5; D gene ambiguous. The CDR3 length is 14 residues. Germline-derived CDR1 and CDR2 are SGHRS and YFSETQ. Trimming took off 0 bases at V and 6 bases at J, with 10 bases between the two ends. CDR3 region: CASSLGEIGQPQHF. DNA of the CDR3: TGCGCCAGCAGCTTGGGCGAAATTGGTCAGCCCCAGCATTTT. The complete variable domain, with remaining parts taken from reference TRBV5-1 and TRBJ1-5, reads KAGVTQTPRYLIKTRGQQVTLSCSPISGHRSVSWYQQTPGQGLQFLFEYFSETQRNKGNFPGRFSGRQFSNSRSEMNVSTLELGDSALYLCASSLGEIGQPQHFGDGTRLSIL.